These T cell receptor beta chains were read from a single sample in a study of Ad26.COV2.S vaccination and SARS-CoV-2 variants. Clones were read by immunoSEQ multiplex PCR, and TCRdb kept only the in-frame ones, dropping some. The sample carries about 350,000 clones, more than 75% recorded once. Material: peripheral blood, obtained in a trial of Ad26.COV2.S vaccine versus placebo. The receptors here all came from a person aged 18-60 years who received the Ad26.COV2.S COVID-19 vaccine or a placebo. Each CDR3 is given without its conserved first and last residue. Some rows mark clone size as missing; the rest say once, few, many or name a class of expanded clone.

V gene	J gene	clone size	CDR3 protein
TRBV10-2	TRBJ2-5	-	ASSSLKAGVETQY
TRBV9	TRBJ1-2	-	ASSVGQELYGYT
TRBV4-3	TRBJ2-1	-	ASSQEHLILEREFYNEQF
TRBV11-2	TRBJ2-3	-	ASSPTGQPKVDTQY
TRBV7-2	TRBJ2-1	-	ASSLGPGLASNEQF
TRBV9	TRBJ2-7	-	ASSVATGNYEQY
TRBV6-2/TRBV6-3	TRBJ2-1	-	ASSPTTGAPHEQF
TRBV6-2/TRBV6-3	TRBJ2-2	-	ASSYGSGELF
TRBV2	TRBJ1-1	-	ASNPETNTEAF
TRBV4-1	TRBJ1-3	-	ASSQEGSHYGGNTIY
TRBV12-2	TRBJ2-1	-	ASRLVGTPYNEQF
TRBV5-1	TRBJ1-1	once	ASSLIGGPEAF
TRBV6-1	TRBJ1-6	few	ASSEIGGRSSYNSPLH
TRBV30	TRBJ2-2	once	ACPVGDWTGELF
TRBV18	TRBJ1-5	-	ASSPIGDIPNQPQH
TRBV14	TRBJ1-1	-	ASSQEVGGRAF
TRBV25-1	TRBJ2-5	-	ASSVNQGLAGETQY
TRBV3-1/TRBV3-2	TRBJ2-1	-	ASSLLASEQF
TRBV10-1	TRBJ2-1	-	ATRLAGAGGEQF
TRBV24-1	TRBJ1-2	-	ATSDLGGWQLAKRINYGYT
TRBV7-2	TRBJ1-5	-	ASSFYQGDNQPQH
TRBV9	TRBJ1-2	-	ASSVGQNYGYT
TRBV7-7	TRBJ2-2	-	ASSLAPRFGELF
TRBV12-2	TRBJ2-1	-	ASRLGLAGAWFLNEQF
TRBV27	TRBJ1-5	-	ASSPGTGIYSNQPQH
TRBV18	TRBJ2-1	-	ASSQGQGAYNEQF
TRBV5-1	TRBJ2-3	-	ASSPGGARGTDTQY
TRBV3-1/TRBV3-2	TRBJ1-5	few	ASSHGTVSGPQH
TRBV9	TRBJ2-1	-	ASNRQGAYNEQF
TRBV18	TRBJ1-4	-	ASSRGLPDANEKLF
TRBV15	TRBJ2-7	-	ATSRSHGVGYEQY
TRBV6-2/TRBV6-3	TRBJ2-5	-	ASSYGAPADQRETQY